These 27 T cell receptor beta chains came from one sample sequenced in a study of OX40 agonist ivuxolimab in advanced cancers. The protocol was immunoSEQ multiplex PCR, while the TCRdb copy is restricted to in-frame clones and leaves out a portion. In the table there are tens of thousands of clones, under 80% of which are singletons. Source: CD4+ or CD8+ T cells sorted from blood, taken in a trial of the OX40 agonist ivuxolimab. Receptors were obtained from an adult with an advanced solid tumor such as melanoma, head and neck, liver or kidney cancer.

The rearrangement joins TRBV9 to TRBJ2-2; 12 nucleotides agree with TRBD2. CDR1 and CDR2 from the germline V gene are SGDLS and YYNGEE. The CDR3 has 14 residues. Losses at the gene ends were 0 bases for V and 14 bases for J; bases not matched to a gene: 5. The CDR3 protein is CASSVETSGGPLFF. In DNA form, the CDR3 reads TGTGCCAGCAGCGTAGAGACTAGCGGGGGCCCACTGTTTTTT.

The rearrangement uses TRBV2 and TRBJ2-7; 8 positions agree with TRBD1. The CDR3 has 14 residues. J was trimmed by 6 bases and V by 2 bases; bases with no gene match: 6. Germline CDR1 SNHLY, CDR2 FYNNEI. The CDR3 DNA sequence: TGTGCCAGCAGTGAACCGGGACAGGTCTCCGAGCAGTACTTC. It codes for CASSEPGQVSEQYF.

This clone occurred once. V and J are TRBV6-6 and TRBJ2-5, with D maybe TRBD1 (5 bases). The germline CDR1 and CDR2 sequences are MNHNY and SVGAGI (reference sequence). There are 13 residues in the CDR3. Trimming took 2 bases from V and 5 from J, leaving 9 bases between them. CDR3: CASSYQGQETQYF. The CDR3 coding sequence is TGTGCCAGCAGTTACCAGGGTCAGGAGACCCAGTACTTC.

The gene calls are TRBV29-1 and TRBJ1-1; D is unclear. Trimming shortened V by 6 bases and J by 4 bases, and 12 bases separated the two germline ends. Per the germline V gene, CDR1 is SQVTM and CDR2 is ANQGSEA. CDR3 size: 12 residues. CDR3 protein: CSVAIWGTEAFF. The CDR3, as DNA: TGCAGCGTCGCAATCTGGGGCACTGAAGCTTTCTTT. The full variable domain, rest sourced from reference TRBV29-1 and TRBJ1-1, is SAVISQKPSRDICQRGTSLTIQCQVDSQVTMMFWYRQQPGQSLTLIATANQGSEATYESGFVIDKFPISRPNLTFSTLTVSNMSPEDSSIYLCSVAIWGTEAFFGQGTRLTVV.

Comments on this clone: The missing conserved phenylalanine or tryptophan at the end of this CDR3 makes a read error likely. Because the CDR3's place on the DNA is in doubt, the DNA is left out and the CDR3 is given as listed by TCRdb. The chain combines TRBV21-1 with TRBJ2-7. TRBV21-1 is deemed a pseudogene. The CDR3 length is 8 residues, termini included. CDR3 protein: CASSRGRL.

This clone was counted between two and nine times. This chain uses TRBV7-2 with TRBJ1-6, with D perhaps matching TRBD1 (6 bases). CDR1 SGHTA and CDR2 FQGNSA come from the germline V gene. The V gene lost 5 bases and the J gene lost 8 bases, with 19 bases spanning the gap. The CDR3 runs to 16 residues. This CDR3 is CASSPTWGRSDSPLHF. CDR3 bases: TGTGCCAGCAGCCCCACTTGGGGGCGAAGTGATTCACCCCTCCACTTT.

This chain uses TRBV7-3 with TRBJ2-3; D gene ambiguous. Germline CDR1 and CDR2: SGHTA and FQGTGA. V was clipped by 5 bases and J by 3 bases, with 12 bases between them. The CDR3 loop spans 14 amino acids. This CDR3 reads CASSLSDGTDTQYF. The CDR3 DNA is TGTGCCAGCAGCCTTAGTGATGGTACAGATACGCAGTATTTT.

This chain links TRBV5-1 with TRBJ2-1; TRBD2 agrees at 7 bases. V lost 6 bases and J lost 0; bases outside the gene matches: 6. CDR3 size: 15 residues. Germline V gives CDR1 SGHRS, CDR2 YFSETQ. CDR3: CASTGGGSSYNEQFF. CDR3 nucleotide sequence: TGCGCCAGCACGGGCGGGGGAAGCTCCTACAATGAGCAGTTCTTC.

This chain joins TRBV14 and TRBJ1-4; 9 nucleotides align to TRBD1. CDR1 is SGHDN, CDR2 FVKESK, per germline. Unmatched junction bases numbered 8, after V lost 3 bases and J lost 6 bases. This CDR3 is 16 amino acids long. CDR3 nucleotides: TGTGCCAGCAGCCAGAGGCCGGGACAGGGAGATGAAAAACTGTTTTTT. Translated: CASSQRPGQGDEKLFF.

The DNA of the CDR3 is TGTGCCAGCAGCCCCGGGACACTCAATCAGCCCCAGCATTTT. Translated, it gives CASSPGTLNQPQHF. The rearrangement uses TRBV7-2 and TRBJ1-5; D may be TRBD1 (6 bases). Germline CDR1 is SGHTA and CDR2 is FQGNSA. The V end was cut by 5 bases, the J end by 3 bases, with 11 bases between. This CDR3 has 14 amino acids.

CDR3 DNA sequence: TGTGCCAGCAGCTTCCCGCCCCCCAGTAGTCAGCCCCAGCATTTT. Translated: CASSFPPPSSQPQHF. The chain is built from TRBV11-3 and TRBJ1-5, with D unresolved. Germline V gene sequence: CDR1 SGHNT, CDR2 YENEEA. Trimming cost V 3 bases and J 6 bases, with 15 bases left between them. This CDR3 spans 15 amino acids.

The genes are TRBV6-6 and TRBJ2-7, with D possibly being TRBD2 (5 bases). CDR3 length: 12 amino acids. Germline assignment: CDR1 MNHNY and CDR2 SVGAGI (reference sequence). Trimming removed 10 bases from V and 5 bases from J, with 15 bases in between. CDR3 protein: CATGDQQDEQYF. The CDR3 nucleotides are TGTGCCACCGGGGATCAGCAGGACGAGCAGTACTTC.

The chain links TRBV11-2 to TRBJ2-1; TRBD2 matches 12 bases. In germline, CDR1 is SGHAT, CDR2 FQNNGV. V was pared by 0 bases and J by 10 bases, with 7 bases of the junction left unmatched. The CDR3 extends over 16 amino acids. DNA of the CDR3: TGTGCCAGCAGCTTAGACGGGCTAGCGGGGGGGCAGGAGCAGTTCTTC. Protein: CASSLDGLAGGQEQFF.

The rearrangement links TRBV28 to TRBJ1-2, with a possible D match to TRBD1 (5 bases). The germline CDR1 and CDR2 sequences are MDHEN and SYDVKM. V was shortened by 3 bases and J by 5 bases, with 13 bases between the two germline ends. The CDR3 contains 14 residues. The DNA for the CDR3 is TGTGCCAGCAGTTTGGGGGTAGTAACGTATGGCTACACCTTC. Protein product: CASSLGVVTYGYTF.

The sample holds a few counts of this clone. The chain combines TRBV19 with TRBJ2-1; tentatively, D is TRBD1 (5 bases). The V end was cut by 7 bases, the J end by 9 bases, with 22 bases between. CDR3 length equals 15 residues. Germline CDR1 reads LNHDA; CDR2 reads SQIVND (reference sequence). CDR3 loop: CASTPSRYQGGEQFF. The CDR3 coding sequence is TGTGCCAGTACCCCGTCGAGATACCAGGGTGGTGAGCAGTTCTTC.

This clone was seen only once. The chain carries TRBV7-6 and TRBJ2-1; D possibly matches TRBD1 or TRBD2 (6 bases each). CDR3 length: 16 residues. Trimming took 5 bases from V and 7 from J, leaving 21 bases between them. CDR1 and CDR2 (germline): SGHVS, FNYEAQ. This chain's CDR3 is CASSPRGHPVGNEQFF. In DNA form, the CDR3 reads TGTGCCAGCAGCCCCCGGGGGCACCCCGTCGGAAATGAGCAGTTCTTC.

V gene TRBV7-8 combines with J gene TRBJ2-3, with D perhaps matching TRBD1 (6 bases). From germline, CDR1 is SGHVS and CDR2 FQNEAQ. V gave up 5 bases and J gave up 6 bases, with 12 bases separating them. CDR3 length: 13 residues. This CDR3 reads CASSKDRRDTQYF. In DNA form, the CDR3 reads TGTGCCAGCAGCAAAGACAGGCGCGATACGCAGTATTTT.

The genes are TRBV18 and TRBJ1-1, with a weak D call TRBD1 (5 bases). CDR1 is KGHSH and CDR2 is LQKENI in the germline V gene. With 3 bases removed from V and 2 bases from J, the gap between germline ends came to 19 bases. The CDR3 consists of 17 residues. CDR3 DNA sequence: TGTGCCAGCTCACCGATTTTGGGGGGAAGGGGAAACACTGAAGCTTTCTTT. As protein: CASSPILGGRGNTEAFF. Full variable domain (rest looked up from reference TRBV18 and TRBJ1-1): NAGVMQNPRHLVRRRGQEARLRCSPMKGHSHVYWYRQLPEEGLKFMVYLQKENIIDESGMPKERFSAEFPKEGPSILRIQQVVRGDSAAYFCASSPILGGRGNTEAFFGQGTRLTVV.

The rearrangement joins TRBV7-8 to TRBJ1-1; maybe TRBD1 (6 bases). V lost 2 bases, J lost 5 bases, and 18 bases lay in between. Germline assignment: CDR1 SGHVS and CDR2 FQNEAQ. This CDR3 spans 16 amino acids. CDR3: CASSLWRGHGLTEAFF. Here the CDR3 DNA reads TGTGCCAGCAGCTTATGGAGGGGACATGGGTTGACTGAAGCTTTCTTT. Based on the CDR3 plus reference TRBV7-8 and TRBJ1-1, the full variable domain is GAGVSQSPRYKVAKRGQDVALRCDPISGHVSLFWYQQALGQGPEFLTYFQNEAQLDKSGLPSDRFFAERPEGSVSTLKIQRTQQEDSAVYLCASSLWRGHGLTEAFFGQGTRLTVV.

This chain joins TRBV30 and TRBJ2-2; a possible D gene is TRBD2 (7 bases). Germline V gene sequence: CDR1 GTSNPN, CDR2 SVGIG (reference sequence). V was shortened by 2 bases and J by 5 bases, with 15 bases between the two germline ends. The CDR3 has 15 amino acids. CDR3 region: CAWSRRGAGTGELFF. DNA of the CDR3: TGTGCCTGGAGTAGACGGGGGGCTGGGACCGGGGAGCTGTTTTTT.

V is TRBV28 and J is TRBJ2-7; D is tentatively TRBD1 or TRBD2 (5 bases each). V lost 5 bases and J lost 0, with 14 bases in between. Germline values: CDR1 MDHEN, CDR2 SYDVKM. The CDR3 extends over 15 amino acids. The CDR3 coding sequence is TGTGCCAGCAGTCTTACCGGGACGGTCTCCTACGAGCAGTACTTC. This encodes CASSLTGTVSYEQYF.

CDR3 sequence reads: CASSNGQGAAGGPQHF. CDR3 DNA: TGTGCCAGCTCAAATGGACAGGGGGCGGCAGGTGGGCCCCAGCATTTT. The chain couples TRBV18 to TRBJ1-5; TRBD1 matches 11 bases. The V segment lost 5 bases and the J segment 9 bases; nucleotides outside the gene matches: 12. The CDR3 covers 16 residues. CDR1 is KGHSH and CDR2 is LQKENI in the germline V gene.

This clone occurred a few times. The V gene is TRBV11-1, the J gene TRBJ1-1; maybe TRBD1 (5 bases). V lost 3 bases, J lost 1 base, and 6 bases lay in between. CDR1 and CDR2 from the germline V gene are SGHAT and FQDESV (reference sequence). There are 13 residues in the CDR3. The CDR3 loop is CASSFGGNTEAFF. CDR3 sequence (DNA): TGTGCCAGCAGCTTTGGGGGGAACACTGAAGCTTTCTTT.

The J gene is TRBJ1-6, the V gene TRBV6-5; no reliable D call. CDR1 and CDR2 (germline): MNHEY, SVGAGI. CDR3 size: 13 residues. Trimming took off 9 bases at V and 5 bases at J, with 11 bases between the two ends. In DNA form, the CDR3 reads TGTGCCAGTAGATGGGAGAATAATTCACCCCTCCACTTT. It encodes CASRWENNSPLHF.

In its sample, this clone was seen a few times. The chain joins TRBV30 to TRBJ1-5, with D possibly matching TRBD1 (5 bases). Germline loops: CDR1 GTSNPN, CDR2 SVGIG (reference sequence). V was clipped by 0 bases and J by 5 bases, with 17 bases between them. The CDR3 has 16 residues. In DNA form, the CDR3 reads TGTGCCTGGAGTGTACCTGGTCCTTTGGGGGATCAGCCCCAGCATTTT. The encoded protein is CAWSVPGPLGDQPQHF.

This clone was seen a few times. The rearrangement joins TRBV27 to TRBJ2-1; D possibly uses TRBD1 or TRBD2 (5 bases each). This CDR3 spans 15 amino acids. Germline V lookup: CDR1 MNHEY, CDR2 SMNVEV (reference sequence). Trimming left V 2 bases short and J 2 bases short, with 10 bases between. The CDR3 DNA is TGTGCCAGCAGTTTAATCGGGACCACCTACAATGAGCAGTTCTTC. Translating it yields CASSLIGTTYNEQFF.

This clone was recorded a few times. V and J are TRBV19 and TRBJ1-6, with 7 bases lining up with TRBD1. V shed 5 bases, J shed 5 bases, and the junction held 6 bases outside the gene matches. The germline gives CDR1 LNHDA, CDR2 SQIVND (reference sequence). The CDR3 has 15 amino acids. In DNA form, the CDR3 reads TGTGCCAGTAGTTTGACAGGGCGGAATAATTCACCCCTCCACTTT. Amino acids: CASSLTGRNNSPLHF.